These T cell receptor beta chains were read from a single sample in a study of blood T cell repertoires in COVID-19. Profiled with immunoSEQ multiplex PCR; TCRdb holds only in-frame clones, not every one. This table has 300,000 or so clones, over 75% appearing once. What was sequenced was peripheral blood. The receptors come from a woman between 50 and 59 years old who had recovered from COVID-19. The CDR3 runs from the conserved cysteine through the conserved F or W. Each record gives: V gene, J gene, D gene, CDR3 DNA, CDR3 protein. D genes are given only for firm matches.

TRBV7-3	TRBJ1-1	NA	TGTGCCAGCGGTCGAGGTCCGAACACTGAAGCTTTCTTT	CASGRGPNTEAFF
TRBV9	TRBJ2-4	TRBD2	TGTGCCAGCAGCCCTCCGGGACTAGCGGGAGGGAACATTCAGTACTTC	CASSPPGLAGGNIQYF
TRBV9	TRBJ1-2	NA	TGTGCCAGCAGCCCAAGCGCCGGATACTGGGAGTATGGCTACACCTTC	CASSPSAGYWEYGYTF
TRBV10-3	TRBJ2-3	NA	TGTGCCATCAGTGAGTCGAGGCTAGCCGGAGATACGCAGTATTTT	CAISESRLAGDTQYF
TRBV4-3	TRBJ2-3	TRBD2	TGCGCCAGCAGCCAAGACCACCTAGCGGGGGGGGCAGATACGCAGTATTTT	CASSQDHLAGGADTQYF
TRBV19	TRBJ2-1	TRBD1	TGTGCCAGTAGACCGACGGAAGGGGGCCCCTACAATGAGCAGTTCTTC	CASRPTEGGPYNEQFF
TRBV6-6	TRBJ1-2	NA	TGTGCCAGCAGTTACTCGAAGGAGGGGCTGAACTATGGCTACACCTTC	CASSYSKEGLNYGYTF
TRBV5-1	TRBJ2-1	NA	TGCGCCAGCAGCTTGGAGTTGCCGAGCGCCTCCTACAATGAGCAGTTCTTC	CASSLELPSASYNEQFF
TRBV28	TRBJ1-1	NA	TGTGCCAGCAGTAAGGCCTACCCAGCGACTGAAGCTTTCTTT	CASSKAYPATEAFF
TRBV7-2	TRBJ2-2	TRBD1	TGTGCCAGCAGCTTATGGACAGGGAACACCGGGGAGCTGTTTTTT	CASSLWTGNTGELFF
TRBV7-3	TRBJ2-3	NA	TGTGCCAGCAGCTTAATAGGGGCAGATACGCAGTATTTT	CASSLIGADTQYF
TRBV7-6	TRBJ1-5	NA	TGTGCCAGCAGCCCCTTCGCGATCTCGGGAAATCAGCCCCAGCATTTT	CASSPFAISGNQPQHF